This T cell receptor (beta chain) was obtained from a study of shared clonotypes between healthy human individuals. CD45RO-negative CD8 cells positively selected for CCR7 made up the naive population, which excluded terminally differentiated effector memory CD45RA+ cells. Adult donors, all healthy and HIV-negative, had no recent acute infections or vaccinations. For every subset, genomic DNA was evenly distributed across several immunoSEQ plates. Clones were read by immunoSEQ multiplex PCR, and TCRdb kept only the in-frame ones, dropping some. The sample lists 1.5 million to 2.5 million clones; roughly 94% were seen once. The CDR3 runs to 14 residues. The V segment lost 5 bases and the J segment 6 bases; nucleotides outside the gene matches: 5. Looked up from germline, CDR1 is MNHEY and CDR2 is SVGAGI.

The J gene is TRBJ2-1, the V gene TRBV6-5, with TRBD1 matching over 9 bases. The origin of this receptor is a man in his late teens or twenties in good health. The specimen sequenced was naive CD8+ T cells sorted from blood. The CDR3 here is CASSARTGANEQFF. CDR3 DNA: TGTGCCAGCAGTGCACGGACAGGGGCCAATGAGCAGTTCTTC.